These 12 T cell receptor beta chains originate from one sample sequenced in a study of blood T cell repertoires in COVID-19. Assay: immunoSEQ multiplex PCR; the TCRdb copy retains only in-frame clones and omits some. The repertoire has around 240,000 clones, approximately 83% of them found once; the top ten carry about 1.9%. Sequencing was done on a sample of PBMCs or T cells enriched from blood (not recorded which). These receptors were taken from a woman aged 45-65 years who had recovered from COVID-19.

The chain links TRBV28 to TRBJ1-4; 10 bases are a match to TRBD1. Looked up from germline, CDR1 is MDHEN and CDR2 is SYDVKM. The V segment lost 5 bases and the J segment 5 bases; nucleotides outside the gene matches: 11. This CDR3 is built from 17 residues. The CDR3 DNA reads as TGTGCCAGCAGTCTTATCGGGACAGGGGCTTCGAATGAAAAACTGTTTTTT. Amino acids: CASSLIGTGASNEKLFF.

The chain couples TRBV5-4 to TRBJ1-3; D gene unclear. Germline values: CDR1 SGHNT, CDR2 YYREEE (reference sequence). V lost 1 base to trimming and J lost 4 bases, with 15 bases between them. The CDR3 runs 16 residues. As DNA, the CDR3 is TGTGCCAGCAGCTTGAATGCGGGGTTGGACGGAAACACCATATATTTT. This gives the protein CASSLNAGLDGNTIYF.

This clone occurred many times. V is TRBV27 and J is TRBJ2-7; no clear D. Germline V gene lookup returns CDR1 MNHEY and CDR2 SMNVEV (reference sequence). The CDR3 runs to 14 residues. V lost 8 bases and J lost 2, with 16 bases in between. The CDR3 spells CASSPANSPYEQYF. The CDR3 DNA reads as TGTGCCAGCTCTCCCGCAAACTCTCCCTACGAGCAGTACTTC.

In DNA form, the CDR3 reads TGTGCCAGCAGCCATTCGCAGACAGATTCTTATGGCTACACCTTC. Its translation is CASSHSQTDSYGYTF. V and J are TRBV3-1 (or the pseudogene TRBV3-2) and TRBJ1-2; perhaps TRBD1 as D (5 bases). The germline V gene has CDR1 LGHDT and CDR2 YNNKEL (reference sequence). Trimming pared 3 bases from V and 5 bases from J, leaving 16 bases between. The CDR3 runs 15 residues.

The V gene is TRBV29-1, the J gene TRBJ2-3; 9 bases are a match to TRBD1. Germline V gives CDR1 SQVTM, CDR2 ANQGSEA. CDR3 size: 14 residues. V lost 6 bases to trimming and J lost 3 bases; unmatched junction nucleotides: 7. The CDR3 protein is CSVTGQGVTDTQYF. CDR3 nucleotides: TGCAGCGTCACGGGACAGGGTGTAACAGATACGCAGTATTTT.

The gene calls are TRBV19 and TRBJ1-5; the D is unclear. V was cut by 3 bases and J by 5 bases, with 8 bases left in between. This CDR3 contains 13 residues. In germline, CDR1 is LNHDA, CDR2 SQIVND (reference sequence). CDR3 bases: TGTGCCAGTAGTATCCAGGAAGATCAGCCCCAGCATTTT. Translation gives CASSIQEDQPQHF.

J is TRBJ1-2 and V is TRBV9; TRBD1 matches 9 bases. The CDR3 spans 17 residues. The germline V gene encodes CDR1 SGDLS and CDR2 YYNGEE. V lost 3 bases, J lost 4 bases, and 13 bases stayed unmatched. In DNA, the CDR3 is TGTGCCAGCAGCGCGTCCCGGGACAGGGAGGAGAGCTATGGCTACACCTTC. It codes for CASSASRDREESYGYTF.

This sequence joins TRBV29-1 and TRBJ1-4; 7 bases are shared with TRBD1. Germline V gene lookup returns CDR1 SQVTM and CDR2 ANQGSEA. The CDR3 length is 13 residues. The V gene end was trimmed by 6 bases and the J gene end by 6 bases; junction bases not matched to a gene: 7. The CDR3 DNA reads TGCAGCGTGCAGGGGGAAGTGGATGAAAAACTGTTTTTT. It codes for CSVQGEVDEKLFF.

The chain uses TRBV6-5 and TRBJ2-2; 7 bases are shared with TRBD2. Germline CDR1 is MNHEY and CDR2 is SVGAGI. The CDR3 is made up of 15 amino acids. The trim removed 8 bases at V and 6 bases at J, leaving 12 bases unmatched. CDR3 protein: CASASLAGEAGELFF. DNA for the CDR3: TGTGCCAGCGCCTCCCTGGCGGGAGAAGCCGGGGAGCTGTTTTTT.

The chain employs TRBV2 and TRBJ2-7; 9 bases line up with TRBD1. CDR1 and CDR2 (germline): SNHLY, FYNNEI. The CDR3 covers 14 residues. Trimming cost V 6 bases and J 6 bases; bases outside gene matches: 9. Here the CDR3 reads CASRLDWTGVEQYF. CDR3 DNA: TGTGCCAGCAGGCTCGATTGGACAGGGGTCGAGCAGTACTTC.

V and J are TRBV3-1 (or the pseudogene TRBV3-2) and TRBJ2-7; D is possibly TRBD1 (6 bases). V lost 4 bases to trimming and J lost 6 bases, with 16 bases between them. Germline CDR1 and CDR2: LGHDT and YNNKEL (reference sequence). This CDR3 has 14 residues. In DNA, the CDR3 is TGTGCCAGCAGCCGACAGGTAGGGGTAGGCGAGCAGTACTTC. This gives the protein CASSRQVGVGEQYF.

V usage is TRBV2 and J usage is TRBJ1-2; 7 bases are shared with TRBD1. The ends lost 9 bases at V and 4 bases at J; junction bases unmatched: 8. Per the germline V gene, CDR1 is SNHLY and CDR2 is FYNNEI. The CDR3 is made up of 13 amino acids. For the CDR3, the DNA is TGTGCCAGGGGAAGACAGGGAGTCTATGGCTACACCTTC. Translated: CARGRQGVYGYTF.